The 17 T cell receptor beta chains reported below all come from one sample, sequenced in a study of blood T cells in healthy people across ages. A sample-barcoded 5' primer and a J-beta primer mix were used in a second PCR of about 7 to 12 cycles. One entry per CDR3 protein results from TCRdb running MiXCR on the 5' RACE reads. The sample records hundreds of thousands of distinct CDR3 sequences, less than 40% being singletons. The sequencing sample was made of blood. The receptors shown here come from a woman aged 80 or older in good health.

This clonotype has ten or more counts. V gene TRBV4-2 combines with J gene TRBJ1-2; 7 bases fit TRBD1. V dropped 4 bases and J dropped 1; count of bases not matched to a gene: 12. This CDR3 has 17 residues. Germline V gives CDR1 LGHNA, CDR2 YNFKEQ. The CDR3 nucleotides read TGTGCCAGCAGCCCATGGGGTGGGCAGGGGGATAACTATGGCTACACCTTC. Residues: CASSPWGGQGDNYGYTF.

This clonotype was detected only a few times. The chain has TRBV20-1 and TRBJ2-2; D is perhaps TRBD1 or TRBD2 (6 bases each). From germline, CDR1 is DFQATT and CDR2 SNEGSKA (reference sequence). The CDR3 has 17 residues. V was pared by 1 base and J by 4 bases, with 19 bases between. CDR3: CSARGSRGGPGTGELFF. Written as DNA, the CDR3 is TGCAGTGCTAGAGGCTCTAGAGGGGGGCCGGGCACCGGGGAGCTGTTTTTT.

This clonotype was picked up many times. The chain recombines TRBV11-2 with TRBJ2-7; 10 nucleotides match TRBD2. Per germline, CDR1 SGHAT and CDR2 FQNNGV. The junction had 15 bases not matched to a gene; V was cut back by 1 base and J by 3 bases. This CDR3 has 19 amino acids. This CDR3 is CASSLALNIPSGGSYEQYF. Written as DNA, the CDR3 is TGTGCCAGCAGCTTAGCCCTAAATATACCTAGCGGGGGAAGCTACGAGCAGTACTTC. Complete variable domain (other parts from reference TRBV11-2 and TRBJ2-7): EAGVAQSPRYKIIEKRQSVAFWCNPISGHATLYWYQQILGQGPKLLIQFQNNGVVDDSQLPKDRFSAERLKGVDSTLKIQPAKLEDSAVYLCASSLALNIPSGGSYEQYFGPGTRLTVT.

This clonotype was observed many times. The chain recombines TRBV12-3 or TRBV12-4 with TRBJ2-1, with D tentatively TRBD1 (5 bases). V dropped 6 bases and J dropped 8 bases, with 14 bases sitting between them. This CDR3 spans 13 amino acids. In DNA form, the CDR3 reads TGTGCCAGCAGCTCTGACAGTTCCCATGAGCAGTTCTTC. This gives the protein CASSSDSSHEQFF.

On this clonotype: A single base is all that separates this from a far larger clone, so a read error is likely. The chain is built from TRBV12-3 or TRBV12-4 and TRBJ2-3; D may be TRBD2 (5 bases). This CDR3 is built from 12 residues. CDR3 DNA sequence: TGTGCCAGCAGTTTACTAGCAGATGCGCAGTATTTT. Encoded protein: CASSLLADAQYF.

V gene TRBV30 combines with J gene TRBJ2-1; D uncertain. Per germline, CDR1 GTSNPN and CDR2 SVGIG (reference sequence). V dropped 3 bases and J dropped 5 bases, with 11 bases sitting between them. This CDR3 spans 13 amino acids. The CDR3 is CAWSGQLNNEQFF. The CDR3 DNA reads TGTGCCTGGAGCGGCCAGCTTAACAATGAGCAGTTCTTC. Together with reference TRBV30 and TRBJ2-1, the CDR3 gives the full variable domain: SQTIHQWPATLVQPVGSPLSLECTVEGTSNPNLYWYRQAAGRGLQLLFYSVGIGQISSEVPQNLSASRPQDRQFILSSKKLLLSDSGFYLCAWSGQLNNEQFFGPGTRLTVL.

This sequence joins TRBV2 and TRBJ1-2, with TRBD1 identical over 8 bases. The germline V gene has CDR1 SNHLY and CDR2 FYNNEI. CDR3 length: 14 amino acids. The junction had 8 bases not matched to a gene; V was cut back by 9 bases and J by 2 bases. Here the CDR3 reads CASRLRTGNYGYTF. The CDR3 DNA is TGTGCCAGTCGATTACGGACAGGGAACTATGGCTACACCTTC.

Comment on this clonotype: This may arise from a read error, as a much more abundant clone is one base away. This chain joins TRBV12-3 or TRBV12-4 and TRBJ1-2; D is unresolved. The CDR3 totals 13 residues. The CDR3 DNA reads TGTACCAGCACCGTCGGGAGCAACTATGGCTACACCTTC. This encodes CTSTVGSNYGYTF.

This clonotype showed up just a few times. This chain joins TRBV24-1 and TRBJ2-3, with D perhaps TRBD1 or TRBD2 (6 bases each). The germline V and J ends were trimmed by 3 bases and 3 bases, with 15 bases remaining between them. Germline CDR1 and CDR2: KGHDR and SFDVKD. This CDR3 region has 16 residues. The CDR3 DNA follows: TGTGCCACCAGTGATGAAGGGGGGCGAGGGACAGATACGCAGTATTTT. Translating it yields CATSDEGGRGTDTQYF.

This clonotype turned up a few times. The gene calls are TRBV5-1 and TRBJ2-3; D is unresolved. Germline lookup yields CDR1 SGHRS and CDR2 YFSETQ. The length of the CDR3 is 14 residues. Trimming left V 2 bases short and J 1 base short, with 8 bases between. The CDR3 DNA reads TGCGCCAGCAGCTTTGAGAAAGGCACAGATACGCAGTATTTT. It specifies CASSFEKGTDTQYF.

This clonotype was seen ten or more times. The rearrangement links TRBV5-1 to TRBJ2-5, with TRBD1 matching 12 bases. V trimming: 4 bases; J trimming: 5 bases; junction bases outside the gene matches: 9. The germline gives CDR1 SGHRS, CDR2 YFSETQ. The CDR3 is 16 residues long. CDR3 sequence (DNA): TGCGCCAGCAGCGGCGCCGGGACAGGGGGCGCGGAGACCCAGTACTTC. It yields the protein CASSGAGTGGAETQYF.

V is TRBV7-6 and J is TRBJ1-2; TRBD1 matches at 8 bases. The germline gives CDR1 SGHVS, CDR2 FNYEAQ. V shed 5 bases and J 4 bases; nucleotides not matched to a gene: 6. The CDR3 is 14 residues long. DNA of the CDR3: TGTGCCAGCAGCCCCTACCAGGGGGCCTATGGCTACACCTTC. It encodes CASSPYQGAYGYTF.

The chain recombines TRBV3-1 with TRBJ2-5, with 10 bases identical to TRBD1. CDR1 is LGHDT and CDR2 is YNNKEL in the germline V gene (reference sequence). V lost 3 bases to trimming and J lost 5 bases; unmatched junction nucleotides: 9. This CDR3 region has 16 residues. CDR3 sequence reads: CASSHAVTGGWETQYF. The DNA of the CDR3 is TGTGCCAGCAGCCACGCCGTGACAGGGGGCTGGGAGACCCAGTACTTC.

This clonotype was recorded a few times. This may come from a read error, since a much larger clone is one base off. The DNA for the CDR3 is TGCGCCAGCAGTGGGGGACAGGGGGCACATGAGCAGTTCTTC. This encodes CASSGGQGAHEQFF. V gene TRBV5-1 combines with J gene TRBJ2-1, with 12 bases aligning to TRBD1. Trimming took 5 bases from V and 8 from J; bases not matched to a gene: 5. The CDR3 has 14 amino acids. Germline lookup yields CDR1 SGHRS and CDR2 YFSETQ.

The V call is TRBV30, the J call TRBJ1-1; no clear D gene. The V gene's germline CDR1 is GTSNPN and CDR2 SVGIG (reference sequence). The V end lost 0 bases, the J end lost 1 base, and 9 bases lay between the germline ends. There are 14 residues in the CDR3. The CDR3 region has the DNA TGTGCCTGGAGTGTTAGAAAGACGAACACTGAAGCTTTCTTT. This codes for CAWSVRKTNTEAFF.

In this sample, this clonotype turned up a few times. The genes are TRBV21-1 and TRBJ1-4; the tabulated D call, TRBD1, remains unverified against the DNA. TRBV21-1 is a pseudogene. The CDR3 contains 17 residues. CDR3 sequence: CASSKAITGGVSEKLFF. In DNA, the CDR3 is TGTGCCAGCAGCAAAGCCATTACAGGGGGCGTGAGTGAAAAACTGTTTTTT.

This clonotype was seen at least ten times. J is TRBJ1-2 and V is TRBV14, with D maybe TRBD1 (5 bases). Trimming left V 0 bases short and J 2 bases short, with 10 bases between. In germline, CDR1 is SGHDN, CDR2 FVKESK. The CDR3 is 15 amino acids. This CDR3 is CASSQDYGANYGYTF. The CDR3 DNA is TGTGCCAGCAGCCAAGACTACGGGGCGAACTATGGCTACACCTTC. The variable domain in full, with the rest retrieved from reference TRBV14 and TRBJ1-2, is EAGVTQFPSHSVIEKGQTVTLRCDPISGHDNLYWYRRVMGKEIKFLLHFVKESKQDESGMPNNRFLAERTGGTYSTLKVQPAELEDSGVYFCASSQDYGANYGYTFGSGTRLTVV.